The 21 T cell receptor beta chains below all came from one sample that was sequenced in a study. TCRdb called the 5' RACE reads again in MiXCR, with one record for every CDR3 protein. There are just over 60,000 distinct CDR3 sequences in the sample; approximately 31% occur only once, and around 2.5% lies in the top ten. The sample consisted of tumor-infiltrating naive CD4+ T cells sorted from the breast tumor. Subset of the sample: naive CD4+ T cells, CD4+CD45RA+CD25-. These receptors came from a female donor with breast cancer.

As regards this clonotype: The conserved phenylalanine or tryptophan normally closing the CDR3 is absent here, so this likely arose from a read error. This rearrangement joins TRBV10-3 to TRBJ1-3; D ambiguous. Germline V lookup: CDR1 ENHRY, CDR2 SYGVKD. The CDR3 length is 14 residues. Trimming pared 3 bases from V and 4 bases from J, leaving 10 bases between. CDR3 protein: CAISEGLFGNTIYS. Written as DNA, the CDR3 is TGTGCCATCAGTGAAGGCCTCTTCGGAAACACCATATATTCT.

The CDR3 DNA reads TGTGCCAGCAGCTTAGCGCCGGTGGGAGCCGGTGAGACCCAGTACTTC. This encodes CASSLAPVGAGETQYF. This chain connects TRBV7-2 to TRBJ2-5, with a tentative D call TRBD2 (5 bases). Germline V gene data show CDR1 as SGHTA and CDR2 as FQGNSA. CDR3 length equals 16 residues. Trimming cost V 0 bases and J 5 bases, with 16 bases left between them.

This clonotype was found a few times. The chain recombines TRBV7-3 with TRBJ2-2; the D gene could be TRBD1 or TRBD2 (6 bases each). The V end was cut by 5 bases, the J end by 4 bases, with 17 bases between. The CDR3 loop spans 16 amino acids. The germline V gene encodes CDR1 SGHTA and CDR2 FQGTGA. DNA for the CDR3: TGTGCCAGCAGCCCCAACAGGGTCGGGGGCACCGGGGAGCTGTTTTTT. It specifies CASSPNRVGGTGELFF.

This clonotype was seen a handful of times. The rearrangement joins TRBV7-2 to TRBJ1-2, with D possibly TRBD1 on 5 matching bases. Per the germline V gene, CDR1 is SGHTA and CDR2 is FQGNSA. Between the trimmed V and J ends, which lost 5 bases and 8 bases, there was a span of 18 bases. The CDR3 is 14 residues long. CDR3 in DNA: TGTGCCAGCAGCCGACCCGGGGCCAGGGAAGGCTACACCTTC. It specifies CASSRPGAREGYTF.

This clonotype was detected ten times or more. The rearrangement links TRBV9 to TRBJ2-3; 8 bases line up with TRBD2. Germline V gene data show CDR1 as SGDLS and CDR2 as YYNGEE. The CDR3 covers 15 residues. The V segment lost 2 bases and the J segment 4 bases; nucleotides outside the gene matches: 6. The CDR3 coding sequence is TGTGCCAGCAGCGTGCGGGGGGACCTGGCAGATACGCAGTATTTT. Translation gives CASSVRGDLADTQYF.

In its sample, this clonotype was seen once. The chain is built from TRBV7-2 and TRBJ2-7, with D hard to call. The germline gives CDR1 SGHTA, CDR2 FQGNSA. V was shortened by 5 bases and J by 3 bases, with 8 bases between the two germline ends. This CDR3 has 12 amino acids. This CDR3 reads CASSVTDYEQYF. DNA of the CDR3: TGTGCCAGCAGCGTTACAGACTACGAGCAGTACTTC.

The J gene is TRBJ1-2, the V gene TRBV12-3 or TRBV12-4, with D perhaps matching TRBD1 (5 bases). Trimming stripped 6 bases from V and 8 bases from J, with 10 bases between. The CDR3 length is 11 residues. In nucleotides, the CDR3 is TGTGCCAGCAGGAGGGACGTGGGCTACACCTTC. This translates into CASRRDVGYTF.

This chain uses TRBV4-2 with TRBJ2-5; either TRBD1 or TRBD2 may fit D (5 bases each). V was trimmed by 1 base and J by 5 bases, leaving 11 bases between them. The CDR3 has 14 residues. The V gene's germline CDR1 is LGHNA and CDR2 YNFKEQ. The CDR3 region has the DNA TGTGCCAGCAGCCAAGGGGGACCCGAGGAGACCCAGTACTTC. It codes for CASSQGGPEETQYF.

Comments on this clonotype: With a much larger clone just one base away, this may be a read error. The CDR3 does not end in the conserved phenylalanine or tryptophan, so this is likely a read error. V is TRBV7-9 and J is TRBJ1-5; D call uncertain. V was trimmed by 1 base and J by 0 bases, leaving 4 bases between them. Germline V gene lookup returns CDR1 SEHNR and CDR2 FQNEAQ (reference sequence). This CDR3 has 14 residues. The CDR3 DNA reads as TGTGCCAGCAGCTTAGGCAATAGCAATCAGCCCCAGCATCTT. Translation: CASSLGNSNQPQHL.

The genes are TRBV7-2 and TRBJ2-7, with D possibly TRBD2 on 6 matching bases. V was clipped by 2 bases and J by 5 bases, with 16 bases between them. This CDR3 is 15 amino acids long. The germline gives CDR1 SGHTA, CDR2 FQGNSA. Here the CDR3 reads CASSLQGGVWNEQYF. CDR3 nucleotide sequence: TGTGCCAGCAGCTTACAAGGAGGGGTTTGGAACGAGCAGTACTTC.

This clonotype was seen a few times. CDR3 DNA sequence: TGCAGTGCTAGCCCCTGGACTTTACCATACGAGCAGTACTTC. Translation gives CSASPWTLPYEQYF. This rearrangement joins TRBV20-1 to TRBJ2-7; D is perhaps TRBD2 (5 bases). Germline-derived CDR1 and CDR2 are DFQATT and SNEGSKA (reference sequence). The V and J ends lost 3 bases and 4 bases respectively, with 16 bases between them. This CDR3 is 14 amino acids long.

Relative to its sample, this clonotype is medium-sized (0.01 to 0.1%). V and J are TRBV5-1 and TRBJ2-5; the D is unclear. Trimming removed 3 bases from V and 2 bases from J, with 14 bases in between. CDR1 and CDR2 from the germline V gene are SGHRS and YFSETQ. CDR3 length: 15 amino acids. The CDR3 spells CASSSGRNVQETQYF. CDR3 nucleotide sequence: TGCGCCAGCAGCTCGGGTCGTAACGTTCAAGAGACCCAGTACTTC. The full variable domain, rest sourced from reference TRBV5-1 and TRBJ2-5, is KAGVTQTPRYLIKTRGQQVTLSCSPISGHRSVSWYQQTPGQGLQFLFEYFSETQRNKGNFPGRFSGRQFSNSRSEMNVSTLELGDSALYLCASSSGRNVQETQYFGPGTRLLVL.

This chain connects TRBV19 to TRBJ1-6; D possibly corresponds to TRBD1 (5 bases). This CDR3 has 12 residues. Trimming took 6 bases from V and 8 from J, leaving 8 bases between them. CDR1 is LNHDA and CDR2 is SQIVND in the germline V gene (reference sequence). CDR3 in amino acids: CASRQTDSPLHF. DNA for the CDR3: TGTGCCAGTAGGCAGACAGATTCACCCCTCCACTTT.

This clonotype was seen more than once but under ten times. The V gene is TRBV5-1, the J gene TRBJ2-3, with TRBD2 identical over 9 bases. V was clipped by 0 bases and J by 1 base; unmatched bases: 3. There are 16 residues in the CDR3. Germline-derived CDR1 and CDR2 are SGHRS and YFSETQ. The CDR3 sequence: CASSLAPSGGTDTQYF. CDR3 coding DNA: TGCGCCAGCAGCTTGGCCCCTAGCGGGGGCACAGATACGCAGTATTTT.

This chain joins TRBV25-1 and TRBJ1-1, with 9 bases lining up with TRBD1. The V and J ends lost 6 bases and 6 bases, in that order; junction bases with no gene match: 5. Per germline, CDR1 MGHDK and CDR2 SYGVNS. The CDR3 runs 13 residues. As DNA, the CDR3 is TGTGCCAGCAGAGGACAGGGGACATCTGAAGCTTTCTTT. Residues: CASRGQGTSEAFF.

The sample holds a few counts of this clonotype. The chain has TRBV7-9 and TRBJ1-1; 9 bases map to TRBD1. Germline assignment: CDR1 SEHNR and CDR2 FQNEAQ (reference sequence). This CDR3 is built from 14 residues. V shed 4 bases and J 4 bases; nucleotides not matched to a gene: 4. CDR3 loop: CASSSQGALTEAFF. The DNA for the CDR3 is TGTGCCAGCAGCTCACAGGGGGCGCTCACTGAAGCTTTCTTT.

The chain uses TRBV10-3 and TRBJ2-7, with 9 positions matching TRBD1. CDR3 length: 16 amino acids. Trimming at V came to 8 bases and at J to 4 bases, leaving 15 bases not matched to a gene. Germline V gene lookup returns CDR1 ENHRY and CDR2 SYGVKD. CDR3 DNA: TGTGCCATCGGGACGCGGGACCGGGACAGGGATTACGAGCAGTACTTC. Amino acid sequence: CAIGTRDRDRDYEQYF.

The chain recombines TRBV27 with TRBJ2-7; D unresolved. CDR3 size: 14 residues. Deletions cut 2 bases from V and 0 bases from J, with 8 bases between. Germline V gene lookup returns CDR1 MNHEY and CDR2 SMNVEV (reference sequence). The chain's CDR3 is CASSLKGYSYEQYF. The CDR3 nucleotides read TGTGCCAGCAGTTTAAAGGGCTACTCCTACGAGCAGTACTTC.

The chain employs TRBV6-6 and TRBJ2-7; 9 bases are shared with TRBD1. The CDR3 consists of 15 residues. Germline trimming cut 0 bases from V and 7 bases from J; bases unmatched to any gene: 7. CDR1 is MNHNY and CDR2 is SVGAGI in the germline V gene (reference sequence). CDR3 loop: CASSYSPGQGLEQYF. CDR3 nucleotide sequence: TGTGCCAGCAGTTACTCTCCCGGACAGGGGCTGGAGCAGTACTTC.

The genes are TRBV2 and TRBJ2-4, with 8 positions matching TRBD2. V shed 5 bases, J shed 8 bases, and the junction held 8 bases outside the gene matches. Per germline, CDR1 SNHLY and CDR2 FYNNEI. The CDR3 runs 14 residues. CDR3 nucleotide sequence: TGTGCCAGCAGTCTGGCCGGGAGGGAAGACATTCAGTACTTC. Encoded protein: CASSLAGREDIQYF.

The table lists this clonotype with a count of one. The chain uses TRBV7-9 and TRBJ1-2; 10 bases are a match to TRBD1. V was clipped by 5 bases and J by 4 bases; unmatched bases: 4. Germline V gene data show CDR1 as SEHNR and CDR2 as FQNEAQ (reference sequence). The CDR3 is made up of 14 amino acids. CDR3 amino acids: CASSTWTGGYGYTF. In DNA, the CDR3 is TGTGCCAGCAGCACCTGGACAGGGGGCTATGGCTACACCTTC.